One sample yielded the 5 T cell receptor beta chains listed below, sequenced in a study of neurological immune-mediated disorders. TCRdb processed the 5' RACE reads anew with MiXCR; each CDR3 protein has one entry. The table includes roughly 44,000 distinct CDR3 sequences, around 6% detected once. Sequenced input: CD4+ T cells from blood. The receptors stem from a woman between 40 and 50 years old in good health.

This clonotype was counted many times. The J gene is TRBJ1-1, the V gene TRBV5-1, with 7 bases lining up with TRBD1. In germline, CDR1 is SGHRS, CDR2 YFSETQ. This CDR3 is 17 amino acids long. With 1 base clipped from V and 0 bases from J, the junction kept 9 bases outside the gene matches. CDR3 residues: CASSLWVGDRLNTEAFF. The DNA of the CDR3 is TGCGCCAGCAGCTTGTGGGTAGGGGACAGATTGAACACTGAAGCTTTCTTT.

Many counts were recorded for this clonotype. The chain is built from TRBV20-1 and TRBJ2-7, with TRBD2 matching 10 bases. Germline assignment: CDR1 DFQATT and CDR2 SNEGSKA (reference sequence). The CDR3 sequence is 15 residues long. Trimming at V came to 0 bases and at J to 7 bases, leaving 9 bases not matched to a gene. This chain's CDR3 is CSARDPAGGPREQYF. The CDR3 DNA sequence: TGCAGTGCTAGAGACCCAGCGGGAGGGCCGCGGGAGCAGTACTTC.

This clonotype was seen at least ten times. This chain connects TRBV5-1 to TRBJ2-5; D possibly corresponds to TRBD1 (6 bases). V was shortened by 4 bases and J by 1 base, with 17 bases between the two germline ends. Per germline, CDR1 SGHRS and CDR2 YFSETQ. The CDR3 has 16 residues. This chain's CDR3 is CASSITTGDPQETQYF. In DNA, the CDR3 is TGCGCCAGCAGCATCACGACAGGAGACCCCCAAGAGACCCAGTACTTC.

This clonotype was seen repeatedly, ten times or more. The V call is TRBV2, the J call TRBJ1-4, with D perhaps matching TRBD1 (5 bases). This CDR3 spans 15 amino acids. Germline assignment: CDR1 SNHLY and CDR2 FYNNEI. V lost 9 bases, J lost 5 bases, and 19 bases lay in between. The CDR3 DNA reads TGTGCCAGTAGAAGTTCCGGGACTGCAAATGAAAAACTGTTTTTT. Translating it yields CASRSSGTANEKLFF. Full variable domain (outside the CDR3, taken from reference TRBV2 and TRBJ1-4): EPEVTQTPSHQVTQMGQEVILRCVPISNHLYFYWYRQILGQKVEFLVSFYNNEISEKSEIFDDQFSVERPDGSNFTLKIRSTKLEDSAMYFCASRSSGTANEKLFFGSGTQLSVL.

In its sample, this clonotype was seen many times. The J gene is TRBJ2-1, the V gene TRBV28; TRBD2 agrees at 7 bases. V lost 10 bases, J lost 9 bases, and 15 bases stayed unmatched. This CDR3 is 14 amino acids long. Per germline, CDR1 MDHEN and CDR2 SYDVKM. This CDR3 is CATVVGGGPSEQFF. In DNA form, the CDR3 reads TGTGCCACCGTGGTCGGGGGAGGGCCCAGTGAGCAGTTCTTC.